The 19 T cell receptor beta chains reported below all come from one sample, sequenced in a study of monozygotic twins with inflammatory bowel disease. Reprocessing the 5' RACE reads, TCRdb reports a single entry for every CDR3 protein and omits DNA. This sample's clone table lists approximately 160,000 distinct CDR3 sequences. Sequencing used blood. The receptor set was obtained from a human donor with ulcerative colitis or Crohn's disease, or a healthy co-twin of an affected twin (not recorded which).

The chain links TRBV20-1 to TRBJ1-4. This CDR3 is 15 amino acids long. Germline V gene data show CDR1 as DFQATT and CDR2 as SNEGSKA (reference sequence). The chain's CDR3 is CSARSLSRPSEKLFF.

This sequence joins TRBV11-3 and TRBJ2-3; the D call from TCRdb, TRBD2, cannot be confirmed without DNA. The CDR3 consists of 15 residues. Germline CDR1 and CDR2: SGHNT and YENEEA. CDR3 sequence reads: CASSHSGGALHTQYF.

This rearrangement joins TRBV10-3 to TRBJ2-1; TCRdb calls TRBD1, which cannot be checked without DNA. The CDR3 extends over 16 amino acids. In germline, CDR1 is ENHRY, CDR2 SYGVKD. CDR3: CAISEPPGHTYNEQFF.

The chain links TRBV5-1 to TRBJ1-1; with no DNA, the TCRdb D assignment of TRBD1 cannot be verified. Germline CDR1 reads SGHRS; CDR2 reads YFSETQ. There are 14 residues in the CDR3. The CDR3 here is CASSLTGLGAEAFF.

The chain couples TRBV3-1 to TRBJ1-2; TCRdb's assignment of TRBD1 cannot be checked, as there is no DNA. This CDR3 is built from 14 residues. From germline, CDR1 is LGHDT and CDR2 YNNKEL (reference sequence). CDR3 loop: CASSPRGRGYGYTF. The variable domain in full, with the rest retrieved from reference TRBV3-1 and TRBJ1-2, is DTAVSQTPKYLVTQMGNDKSIKCEQNLGHDTMYWYKQDSKKFLKIMFSYNNKELIINETVPNRFSPKSPDKAHLNLHINSLELGDSAVYFCASSPRGRGYGYTFGSGTRLTVV.

The J gene is TRBJ2-7, the V gene TRBV5-4; TCRdb's D call of TRBD1 is untestable without DNA. Per germline, CDR1 SGHNT and CDR2 YYREEE (reference sequence). CDR3 length: 13 amino acids. This CDR3 reads CASSGDRAYEQYF.

The chain carries TRBV12-3 or TRBV12-4 and TRBJ2-2; TCRdb names TRBD1, which stays unverified in the absence of DNA. CDR3 length: 13 residues. CDR3 amino acids: CASSMSGPGELFF.

This sequence joins TRBV28 and TRBJ2-6; TCRdb's assignment of TRBD1 cannot be checked, as there is no DNA. This CDR3 contains 15 residues. In germline, CDR1 is MDHEN, CDR2 SYDVKM. This chain's CDR3 is CASSSQGRGANVLTF.

The CDR3: CPKRGASNQPQHF. The rearrangement links TRBV29-1 to TRBJ1-5; the D call from TCRdb, TRBD1, cannot be confirmed without DNA. Germline values: CDR1 SQVTM, CDR2 ANQGSEA. The CDR3 extends over 13 amino acids.

This chain uses TRBV4-1 with TRBJ1-1. The CDR3 extends over 14 amino acids. Germline CDR1 is MGHRA and CDR2 is YSYEKL. The CDR3 region is CASSPRFSNTEAFF.

The chain has TRBV11-2 and TRBJ1-1. Germline-derived CDR1 and CDR2 are SGHAT and FQNNGV. CDR3 length: 13 amino acids. Here the CDR3 reads CASTKRGNTEAFF. Using reference TRBV11-2 and TRBJ1-1 for the parts outside the CDR3, the full variable domain is EAGVAQSPRYKIIEKRQSVAFWCNPISGHATLYWYQQILGQGPKLLIQFQNNGVVDDSQLPKDRFSAERLKGVDSTLKIQPAKLEDSAVYLCASTKRGNTEAFFGQGTRLTVV.

The chain joins TRBV12-3 or TRBV12-4 to TRBJ2-1; absent DNA, TCRdb's TRBD1 call cannot be checked. The CDR3 spans 15 residues. The CDR3 is CASSPGRPRDNEQFF.

V and J are TRBV7-9 and TRBJ2-7; there is no DNA to check the TCRdb D call of TRBD1. Germline loops: CDR1 SEHNR, CDR2 FQNEAQ (reference sequence). The CDR3 is made up of 15 amino acids. This CDR3 reads CASSSIGGISHEQYF. The whole variable domain, remainder taken from reference TRBV7-9 and TRBJ2-7, is DTGVSQNPRHKITKRGQNVTFRCDPISEHNRLYWYRQTLGQGPEFLTYFQNEAQLEKSRLLSDRFSAERPKGSFSTLEIQRTEQGDSAMYLCASSSIGGISHEQYFGPGTRLTVT.

The chain links TRBV20-1 to TRBJ1-5. Germline V gene sequence: CDR1 DFQATT, CDR2 SNEGSKA (reference sequence). This CDR3 contains 16 residues. CDR3 residues: CSARSPRVLSNQPQHF.

The rearrangement links TRBV5-4 to TRBJ2-5. Germline V gives CDR1 SGHNT, CDR2 YYREEE (reference sequence). The CDR3 is 12 amino acids. CDR3 residues: CASSKYQETQYF. Full variable domain (rest looked up from reference TRBV5-4 and TRBJ2-5): ETGVTQSPTHLIKTRGQQVTLRCSSQSGHNTVSWYQQALGQGPQFIFQYYREEENGRGNFPPRFSGLQFPNYSSELNVNALELDDSALYLCASSKYQETQYFGPGTRLLVL.

The J gene is TRBJ1-6, the V gene TRBV12-3 or TRBV12-4; TCRdb names TRBD1, which stays unverified in the absence of DNA. This CDR3 comprises 14 residues. The CDR3 sequence is CASSLGGNNSPLHF.

V is TRBV29-1 and J is TRBJ2-5; TCRdb proposes TRBD1, but this gene call is untestable without DNA. The CDR3 has 15 amino acids. The germline V gene has CDR1 SQVTM and CDR2 ANQGSEA. CDR3: CSVVGGPNLQETQYF.

The V and J genes are TRBV20-1 and TRBJ2-1; the D gene TCRdb calls, TRBD1, cannot be checked with no DNA. CDR3 length equals 13 residues. Germline V lookup: CDR1 DFQATT, CDR2 SNEGSKA (reference sequence). The CDR3 is CSASTGTYNEQFF.

V usage is TRBV30 and J usage is TRBJ2-7; TCRdb proposes TRBD2, but this gene call is untestable without DNA. This CDR3 comprises 17 residues. Germline assignment: CDR1 GTSNPN and CDR2 SVGIG (reference sequence). The CDR3: CAWSGTSGRRIYYEQYF.